Listed below are T cell receptor beta chains from one sample, sequenced in a study of CD8+CD57+ T cells in acquired aplastic anemia. MiXCR was run by TCRdb on the reads, yielding one entry per CDR3 protein. The sample has under 350,000 distinct CDR3 sequences, 45% to 65% seen once. The specimen sequenced was sorted CD4+, CD8+, or CD8+CD57+ T cells (not recorded which) from PBMCs. These TCRs come from a human donor with aplastic anemia. The CDR3 runs from the conserved cysteine through the conserved F or W. The D gene is left open where the match is weak. Clone sizes are given selectively: once, few, many, or a class where the clone is expanded.

V	J	size	D	DNA	CDR3
TRBV7-3	TRBJ1-6	NA	TRBD1	TGTGCCAGCAGCTCAACGGGAGACAGGGAAGATAATTCACCCCTCCACTTC	CASSSTGDREDNSPLHF
TRBV7-2	TRBJ2-3	few	NA	TGTGCCAGCAGCTTAGGGTGGGGGGTAAGCACAGATACGCAGTATTTT	CASSLGWGVSTDTQYF
TRBV27	TRBJ2-3	many	NA	TGTGCCAGCAGTTGGGACCTCCGGTCAGCGCAGTATTTT	CASSWDLRSAQYF
TRBV7-3	TRBJ1-6	NA	NA	TGTGCCAGCAGCGCCCAACCCAGGGGAGTAGAGTCACCCCTCCACTTT	CASSAQPRGVESPLHF
TRBV29-1	TRBJ2-7	NA	NA	TGCAGCGTTAGGAACGGCAGAACCAGTACCTACGAGCAGTACTTC	CSVRNGRTSTYEQYF
TRBV27	TRBJ1-5	NA	TRBD1	TGTGCCAGCAGTCAAGGGACAGGAAACAATCAGCCCCAGCATTTT	CASSQGTGNNQPQHF
TRBV12-3/TRBV12-4	TRBJ2-2	once	TRBD1	TGTGCCAGCAGTTTAGGGACAGGGGGGCACACCGGGGAGCTGTTTTTT	CASSLGTGGHTGELFF
TRBV19	TRBJ2-5	many	NA	TGTGCCAGTAGTATGCCAGGGTCGGGCCAAGAGACCCAGTACTTC	CASSMPGSGQETQYF
TRBV19	TRBJ1-1	NA	NA	TGTGCCAGTAGTATTATGGGCGCTGAAGCTTTCTTT	CASSIMGAEAFF
TRBV4-1	TRBJ2-1	many	TRBD2	TGCGCCAGCAGCCTCGGACTAGCGGTCTGGAATGAGCAGTTCTTC	CASSLGLAVWNEQFF
TRBV7-9	TRBJ1-2	few	NA	TGTGCCAGCAGCTTAGCGGCAGGATCAGCCTTC	CASSLAAGSAF
TRBV10-2	TRBJ2-3	NA	NA	TGCGCCAGCAGTTGGGTTAACACAGATACGCAGTATTTT	CASSWVNTDTQYF
TRBV7-9	TRBJ1-6	NA	NA	TGTGCCAGCAGCTCGACGGGGGGGCTAGGGTCACCCCTCCACTTT	CASSSTGGLGSPLHF